These 26 T cell receptor beta chains originate from one sample sequenced in a study of control samples from healthy donors and cancer patients. Assay: immunoSEQ multiplex PCR; the TCRdb copy retains only in-frame clones and omits some. The sample consists of some 150,000 clones, 91% of them appearing once. Material for sequencing was blood. Source of these receptors: a man aged 25 to 40 in good health.

The chain is built from TRBV11-2 and TRBJ1-4; D not certain. Germline V gives CDR1 SGHAT, CDR2 FQNNGV. Trimming took off 2 bases at V and 12 bases at J, with 16 bases between the two ends. There are 14 residues in the CDR3. The CDR3 spells CASSLSAGSTELFF. CDR3 bases: TGTGCCAGCAGCTTATCGGCCGGTTCGACGGAACTGTTTTTT.

This chain uses TRBV4-1 with TRBJ1-1; TRBD1 is a possible D gene (5 bases). V was pared by 4 bases and J by 7 bases, with 16 bases between. The length of the CDR3 is 14 residues. CDR1 is MGHRA, CDR2 YSYEKL, per germline. This CDR3 is CASSLNTGGSEAFF. The CDR3, as DNA: TGCGCCAGCAGCCTAAACACGGGGGGGAGTGAAGCTTTCTTT.

CDR3: CASSPYDVDLEQYF. CDR3 sequence (DNA): TGTGCCAGCAGCCCTTACGACGTGGATCTCGAGCAGTACTTC. The chain recombines TRBV9 with TRBJ2-7, with D unclear. Germline assignment: CDR1 SGDLS and CDR2 YYNGEE. The CDR3 covers 14 residues. V lost 4 bases and J lost 6, with 17 bases in between.

The chain recombines TRBV5-1 with TRBJ2-2; TRBD2 matches 11 bases. From germline, CDR1 is SGHRS and CDR2 YFSETQ. Losses at the gene ends were 4 bases for V and 2 bases for J; bases not matched to a gene: 4. The CDR3 is made up of 16 amino acids. CDR3 nucleotides: TGCGCCAGCAGCACAGGGACTAGCGGAAACACCGGGGAGCTGTTTTTT. It translates to CASSTGTSGNTGELFF.

The chain couples TRBV27 to TRBJ2-3; D is uncertain. V shed 4 bases and J shed 4 bases, with 15 bases lying between them. CDR1 is MNHEY, CDR2 SMNVEV, per germline (reference sequence). The CDR3 totals 15 residues. As DNA, the CDR3 is TGTGCCAGCAGTTGGGCCCGCGGAGAGGCAGATACGCAGTATTTT. It translates to CASSWARGEADTQYF.

The chain has TRBV18 and TRBJ2-3; 9 bases agree with TRBD1. V dropped 4 bases and J dropped 2; count of bases not matched to a gene: 16. This CDR3 spans 19 amino acids. The germline V gene has CDR1 KGHSH and CDR2 LQKENI. The CDR3 is CASSRWSGQGRKDTDTQYF. In DNA form, the CDR3 reads TGTGCCAGCTCACGGTGGTCGGGACAGGGTCGGAAGGACACAGATACGCAGTATTTT.

In its sample, this clone was seen a few times. This chain connects TRBV18 to TRBJ1-3; D unresolved. Germline V gene lookup returns CDR1 KGHSH and CDR2 LQKENI. The CDR3 spans 15 residues. Trimming removed 3 bases from V and 1 base from J, with 10 bases in between. CDR3 in amino acids: CASSPTEGSGNTIYF. The CDR3 DNA reads TGTGCCAGCTCACCTACCGAGGGATCTGGAAACACCATATATTTT.

V and J are TRBV19 and TRBJ2-1; tentatively, D is TRBD1 or TRBD2 (5 bases each). The V gene's germline CDR1 is LNHDA and CDR2 SQIVND (reference sequence). V gave up 4 bases and J gave up 4 bases, with 11 bases separating them. The length of the CDR3 is 14 residues. CDR3 nucleotides: TGTGCCAGTAGTACCGGGACGGCGTACAATGAGCAGTTCTTC. This codes for CASSTGTAYNEQFF.

The rearrangement joins TRBV3-1 (or the pseudogene TRBV3-2) to TRBJ2-1; 12 bases are a match to TRBD2. The V segment lost 4 bases and the J segment 4 bases; nucleotides outside the gene matches: 17. The CDR3 loop spans 20 amino acids. Germline V gives CDR1 LGHDT, CDR2 YNNKEL (reference sequence). Written as DNA, the CDR3 is TGTGCCAGCAGCCGATGGACCCTAGCGGGGGGGCCTATCGGGTACAATGAGCAGTTCTTC. It codes for CASSRWTLAGGPIGYNEQFF.

The V gene is TRBV27, the J gene TRBJ2-2, with 9 bases fitting TRBD1. J gave up 7 bases and V 7 bases, and 19 bases lay outside the gene matches. This CDR3 contains 18 residues. Germline assignment: CDR1 MNHEY and CDR2 SMNVEV (reference sequence). The CDR3 DNA follows: TGTGCCAGCATGGCCCCACGGGGACAGGGCCGAGGATACGGGGAGCTGTTTTTT. Encoded protein: CASMAPRGQGRGYGELFF.

The chain links TRBV6-5 to TRBJ1-4; 8 nucleotides line up with TRBD1. The CDR3 extends over 14 amino acids. With 6 bases clipped from V and 3 bases from J, the junction kept 3 bases outside the gene matches. In germline, CDR1 is MNHEY, CDR2 SVGAGI. The CDR3 spells CASSQGAANEKLFF. The CDR3 DNA reads TGTGCCAGCAGCCAGGGGGCTGCTAATGAAAAACTGTTTTTT.

The gene calls are TRBV2 and TRBJ2-7; D unresolved. The length of the CDR3 is 12 residues. Germline V gene data show CDR1 as SNHLY and CDR2 as FYNNEI. V lost 1 base to trimming and J lost 3 bases, with 4 bases between them. The CDR3 nucleotides read TGTGCCAGCAGTGAAGATAACTACGAGCAGTACTTC. This translates into CASSEDNYEQYF.

The rearrangement uses TRBV5-6 and TRBJ1-2; TRBD1 aligns across 7 bases. J gave up 3 bases and V 3 bases, and 2 bases lay outside the gene matches. The CDR3 length is 13 residues. Germline V gene lookup returns CDR1 SGHDT and CDR2 YYEEEE. CDR3 nucleotide sequence: TGTGCCAGCAGCTCCGGGACAGACTATGGCTACACCTTC. This translates into CASSSGTDYGYTF.

The CDR3 DNA follows: TGCAGCGTCGTTAATCGACAGGGAGACACTGAAGCTTTCTTT. As protein: CSVVNRQGDTEAFF. The chain joins TRBV29-1 to TRBJ1-1; 7 bases map to TRBD1. The CDR3 is 14 amino acids. The V gene end was trimmed by 6 bases and the J gene end by 3 bases; junction bases not matched to a gene: 10. The germline CDR1 and CDR2 sequences are SQVTM and ANQGSEA.

The chain couples TRBV29-1 to TRBJ1-2; D is unresolved. Germline CDR1 reads SQVTM; CDR2 reads ANQGSEA. This CDR3 contains 11 residues. V dropped 4 bases and J dropped 3 bases, with 6 bases sitting between them. CDR3 loop: CSVVTYYGYTF. In DNA form, the CDR3 reads TGCAGCGTTGTAACCTACTATGGCTACACCTTC.

The V call is TRBV19, the J call TRBJ1-5; D gene uncertain. This CDR3 contains 13 residues. From germline, CDR1 is LNHDA and CDR2 SQIVND (reference sequence). Between the trimmed V and J ends, which lost 4 bases and 5 bases, there was a span of 9 bases. The DNA for the CDR3 is TGTGCCAGTAGTACGGCTGGTTATCAGCCCCAGCATTTT. Encoded protein: CASSTAGYQPQHF.

V usage is TRBV9 and J usage is TRBJ1-2; perhaps TRBD1 as D (6 bases). Germline V lookup: CDR1 SGDLS, CDR2 YYNGEE. Trimming took off 5 bases at V and 4 bases at J, with 12 bases between the two ends. The CDR3 extends over 13 amino acids. The CDR3 bases are TGTGCCAGCAGGGAACAGGGTAGCTATGGCTACACCTTC. Its translation: CASREQGSYGYTF. The variable domain in full, completed from reference TRBV9 and TRBJ1-2, reads DSGVTQTPKHLITATGQRVTLRCSPRSGDLSVYWYQQSLDQGLQFLIQYYNGEERAKGNILERFSAQQFPDLHSELNLSSLELGDSALYFCASREQGSYGYTFGSGTRLTVV.

The V gene is TRBV5-4, the J gene TRBJ2-3; TRBD2 matches 11 bases. V lost 5 bases, J lost 3 bases, and 5 bases stayed unmatched. Germline V gene lookup returns CDR1 SGHNT and CDR2 YYREEE (reference sequence). CDR3 length equals 15 residues. The DNA for the CDR3 is TGTGCCAGCAGTCTAGCGGGGGGACTAACAGATACGCAGTATTTT. Encoded protein: CASSLAGGLTDTQYF.

V gene TRBV5-1 combines with J gene TRBJ1-2, with D unresolved. Germline assignment: CDR1 SGHRS and CDR2 YFSETQ. This CDR3 is built from 13 residues. V was cut by 3 bases and J by 7 bases, with 13 bases left in between. CDR3 sequence: CASSSAQSRGYTF. CDR3 nucleotides: TGCGCCAGCAGCTCAGCCCAAAGCCGTGGCTACACCTTC. The full variable domain, with the rest looked up from reference TRBV5-1 and TRBJ1-2, is KAGVTQTPRYLIKTRGQQVTLSCSPISGHRSVSWYQQTPGQGLQFLFEYFSETQRNKGNFPGRFSGRQFSNSRSEMNVSTLELGDSALYLCASSSAQSRGYTFGSGTRLTVV.

This rearrangement joins TRBV2 to TRBJ2-7; D is possibly TRBD1 or TRBD2 (6 bases each). Trimming removed 9 bases from V and 3 bases from J, with 15 bases in between. The CDR3 spans 13 residues. CDR1 and CDR2 from the germline V gene are SNHLY and FYNNEI. The CDR3 loop reads CASGGPANYEQYF. CDR3 nucleotide sequence: TGTGCCAGTGGGGGGCCGGCAAACTACGAGCAGTACTTC.

The rearrangement links TRBV2 to TRBJ1-1; TRBD1 matches 7 bases. This CDR3 comprises 14 residues. Losses at the gene ends were 7 bases for V and 2 bases for J; bases not matched to a gene: 7. Germline values: CDR1 SNHLY, CDR2 FYNNEI. CDR3 sequence reads: CASKRDRKNTEAFF. DNA for the CDR3: TGTGCCAGCAAACGGGACAGAAAAAACACTGAAGCTTTCTTT.

The chain links TRBV5-6 to TRBJ1-6; possible D gene TRBD1, 6 bases. V shed 6 bases and J shed 8 bases, with 21 bases lying between them. The germline gives CDR1 SGHDT, CDR2 YYEEEE. This CDR3 is built from 16 residues. The CDR3 region has the DNA TGTGCCAGCAACCGGACAGAACACCGCTGGGATTCACCCCTCCACTTT. This codes for CASNRTEHRWDSPLHF.

The chain is built from TRBV7-6 and TRBJ1-1; tentative D call: TRBD1 (5 bases). The CDR3 is 15 amino acids. From germline, CDR1 is SGHVS and CDR2 FNYEAQ. V was clipped by 0 bases and J by 1 base, with 9 bases between them. The CDR3 nucleotides are TGTGCCAGCAGCTTAGCAAGGGGTGAGAACACTGAAGCTTTCTTT. Translated: CASSLARGENTEAFF. The entire variable domain, with the rest obtained from reference TRBV7-6 and TRBJ1-1, is as follows: GAGVSQSPRYKVTKRGQDVALRCDPISGHVSLYWYRQALGQGPEFLTYFNYEAQQDKSGLPNDRFSAERPEGSISTLTIQRTEQRDSAMYRCASSLARGENTEAFFGQGTRLTVV.

This chain links TRBV6-1 with TRBJ1-1, with 8 bases identical to TRBD1. Germline V lookup: CDR1 MNHNS, CDR2 SASEGT. The CDR3 length is 15 residues. The V gene end was trimmed by 1 base and the J gene end by 5 bases; junction bases not matched to a gene: 6. The CDR3 spells CASSEGGQGGTEAFF. The DNA of the CDR3 is TGTGCCAGCAGTGAAGGCGGACAGGGAGGGACTGAAGCTTTCTTT.

This rearrangement joins TRBV7-9 to TRBJ2-3; D might be TRBD1 (5 bases). Germline lookup yields CDR1 SEHNR and CDR2 FQNEAQ (reference sequence). The V end lost 11 bases, the J end lost 2 bases, and 14 bases lay between the germline ends. This CDR3 is 13 amino acids long. The CDR3 DNA is TGTGCCTTTGGGGCAGCTATCACAGATACGCAGTATTTT. Amino acid sequence: CAFGAAITDTQYF. The variable domain in full, completed from reference TRBV7-9 and TRBJ2-3, reads DTGVSQNPRHKITKRGQNVTFRCDPISEHNRLYWYRQTLGQGPEFLTYFQNEAQLEKSRLLSDRFSAERPKGSFSTLEIQRTEQGDSAMYLCAFGAAITDTQYFGPGTRLTVL.

The rearrangement joins TRBV15 to TRBJ1-1; D call uncertain. Germline V gene lookup returns CDR1 LNHNV and CDR2 YYDKDF (reference sequence). This CDR3 spans 14 amino acids. Trimming removed 0 bases from V and 2 bases from J, with 7 bases in between. As DNA, the CDR3 is TGTGCCACCAGCAGAGATCTTTCAAACACTGAAGCTTTCTTT. Amino acids: CATSRDLSNTEAFF. Filled out from reference TRBV15 and TRBJ1-1, the complete variable domain reads DAMVIQNPRYQVTQFGKPVTLSCSQTLNHNVMYWYQQKSSQAPKLLFHYYDKDFNNEADTPDNFQSRRPNTSFCFLDIRSPGLGDTAMYLCATSRDLSNTEAFFGQGTRLTVV.